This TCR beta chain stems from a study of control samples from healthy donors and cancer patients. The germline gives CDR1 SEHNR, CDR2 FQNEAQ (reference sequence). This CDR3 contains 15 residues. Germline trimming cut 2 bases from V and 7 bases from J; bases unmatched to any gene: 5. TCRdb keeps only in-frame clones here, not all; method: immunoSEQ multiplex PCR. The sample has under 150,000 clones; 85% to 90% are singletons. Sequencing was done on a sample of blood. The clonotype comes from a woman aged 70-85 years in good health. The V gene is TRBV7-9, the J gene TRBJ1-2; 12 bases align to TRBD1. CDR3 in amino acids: CASSLLGQGARGYTF. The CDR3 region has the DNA TGTGCCAGCAGCTTATTGGGACAGGGGGCTCGTGGCTACACCTTC.